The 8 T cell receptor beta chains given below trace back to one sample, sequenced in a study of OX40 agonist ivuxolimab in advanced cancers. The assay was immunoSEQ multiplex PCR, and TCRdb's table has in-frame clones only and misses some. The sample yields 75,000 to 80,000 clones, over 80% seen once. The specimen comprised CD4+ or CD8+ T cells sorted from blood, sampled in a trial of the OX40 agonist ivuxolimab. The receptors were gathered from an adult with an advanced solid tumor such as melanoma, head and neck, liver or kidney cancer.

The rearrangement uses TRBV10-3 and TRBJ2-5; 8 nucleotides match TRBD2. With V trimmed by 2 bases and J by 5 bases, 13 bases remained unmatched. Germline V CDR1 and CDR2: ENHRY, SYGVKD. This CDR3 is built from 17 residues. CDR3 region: CAISEIGDAGGSETQYF. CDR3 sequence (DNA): TGTGCCATCAGTGAGATTGGCGATGCGGGGGGATCCGAGACCCAGTACTTC.

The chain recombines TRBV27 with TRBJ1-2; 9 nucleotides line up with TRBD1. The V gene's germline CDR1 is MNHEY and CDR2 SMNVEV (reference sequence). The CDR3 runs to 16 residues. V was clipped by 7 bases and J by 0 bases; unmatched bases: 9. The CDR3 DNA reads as TGTGCCAGCAAACCGGGACAGGGAATAGCTAACTATGGCTACACCTTC. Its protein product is CASKPGQGIANYGYTF.

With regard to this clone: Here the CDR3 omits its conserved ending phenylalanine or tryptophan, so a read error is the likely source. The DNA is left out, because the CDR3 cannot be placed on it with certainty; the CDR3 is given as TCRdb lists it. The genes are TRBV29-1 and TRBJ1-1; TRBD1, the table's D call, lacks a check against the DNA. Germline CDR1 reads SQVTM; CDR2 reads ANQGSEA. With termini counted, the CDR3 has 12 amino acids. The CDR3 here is CSDGTIKGVYGV.

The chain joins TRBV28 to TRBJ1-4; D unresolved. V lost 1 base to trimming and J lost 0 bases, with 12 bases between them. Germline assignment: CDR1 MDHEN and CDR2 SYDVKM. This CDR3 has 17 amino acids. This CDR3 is CASSLSPSHATNEKLFF. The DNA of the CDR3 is TGTGCCAGCAGTTTATCCCCTAGCCATGCAACTAATGAAAAACTGTTTTTT.

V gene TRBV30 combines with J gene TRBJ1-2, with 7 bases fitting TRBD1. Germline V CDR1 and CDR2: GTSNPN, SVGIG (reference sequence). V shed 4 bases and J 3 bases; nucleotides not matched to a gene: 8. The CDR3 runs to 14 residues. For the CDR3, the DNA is TGTGCCTGGAATAGAAGGGGGCACGACTATGGCTACACCTTC. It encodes CAWNRRGHDYGYTF.

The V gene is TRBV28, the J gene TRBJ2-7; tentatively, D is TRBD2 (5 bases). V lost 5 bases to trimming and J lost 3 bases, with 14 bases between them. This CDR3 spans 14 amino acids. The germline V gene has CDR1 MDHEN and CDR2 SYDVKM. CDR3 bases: TGTGCCAGCAGTCGAACTATTGGGAGCTACGAGCAGTACTTC. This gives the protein CASSRTIGSYEQYF.

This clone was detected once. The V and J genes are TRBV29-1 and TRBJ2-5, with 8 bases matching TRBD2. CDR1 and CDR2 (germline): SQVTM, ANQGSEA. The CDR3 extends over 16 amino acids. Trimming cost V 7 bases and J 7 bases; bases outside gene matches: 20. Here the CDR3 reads CSARSDGSSGVGTQYF. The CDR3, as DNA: TGCAGCGCCCGAAGTGACGGTAGTAGCGGGGTGGGGACCCAGTACTTC.

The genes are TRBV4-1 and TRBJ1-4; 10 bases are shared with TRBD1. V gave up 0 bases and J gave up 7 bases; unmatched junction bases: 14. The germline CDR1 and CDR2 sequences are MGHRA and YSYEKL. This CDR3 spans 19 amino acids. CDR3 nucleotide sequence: TGCGCCAGCAGCCAAGAATCTCCGGGGACAGGGGATGAAGGTGAAAAACTGTTTTTT. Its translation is CASSQESPGTGDEGEKLFF.